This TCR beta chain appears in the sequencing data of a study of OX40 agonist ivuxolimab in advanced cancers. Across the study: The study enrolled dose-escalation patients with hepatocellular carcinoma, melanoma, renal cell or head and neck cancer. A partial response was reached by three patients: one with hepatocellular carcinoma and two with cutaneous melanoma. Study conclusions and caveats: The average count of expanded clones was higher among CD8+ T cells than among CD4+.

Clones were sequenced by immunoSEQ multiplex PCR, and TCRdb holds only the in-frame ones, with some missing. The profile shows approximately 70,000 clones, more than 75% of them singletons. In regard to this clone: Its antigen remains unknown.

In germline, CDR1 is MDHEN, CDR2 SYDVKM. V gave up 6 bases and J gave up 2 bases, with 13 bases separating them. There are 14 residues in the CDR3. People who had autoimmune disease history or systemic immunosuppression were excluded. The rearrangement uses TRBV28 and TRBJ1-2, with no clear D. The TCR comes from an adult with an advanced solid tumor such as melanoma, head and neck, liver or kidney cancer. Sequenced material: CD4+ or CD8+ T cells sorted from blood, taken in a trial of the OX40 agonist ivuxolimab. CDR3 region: CASRTYTENYGYTF. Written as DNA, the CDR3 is TGTGCCAGCAGAACCTATACAGAAAACTATGGCTACACCTTC.